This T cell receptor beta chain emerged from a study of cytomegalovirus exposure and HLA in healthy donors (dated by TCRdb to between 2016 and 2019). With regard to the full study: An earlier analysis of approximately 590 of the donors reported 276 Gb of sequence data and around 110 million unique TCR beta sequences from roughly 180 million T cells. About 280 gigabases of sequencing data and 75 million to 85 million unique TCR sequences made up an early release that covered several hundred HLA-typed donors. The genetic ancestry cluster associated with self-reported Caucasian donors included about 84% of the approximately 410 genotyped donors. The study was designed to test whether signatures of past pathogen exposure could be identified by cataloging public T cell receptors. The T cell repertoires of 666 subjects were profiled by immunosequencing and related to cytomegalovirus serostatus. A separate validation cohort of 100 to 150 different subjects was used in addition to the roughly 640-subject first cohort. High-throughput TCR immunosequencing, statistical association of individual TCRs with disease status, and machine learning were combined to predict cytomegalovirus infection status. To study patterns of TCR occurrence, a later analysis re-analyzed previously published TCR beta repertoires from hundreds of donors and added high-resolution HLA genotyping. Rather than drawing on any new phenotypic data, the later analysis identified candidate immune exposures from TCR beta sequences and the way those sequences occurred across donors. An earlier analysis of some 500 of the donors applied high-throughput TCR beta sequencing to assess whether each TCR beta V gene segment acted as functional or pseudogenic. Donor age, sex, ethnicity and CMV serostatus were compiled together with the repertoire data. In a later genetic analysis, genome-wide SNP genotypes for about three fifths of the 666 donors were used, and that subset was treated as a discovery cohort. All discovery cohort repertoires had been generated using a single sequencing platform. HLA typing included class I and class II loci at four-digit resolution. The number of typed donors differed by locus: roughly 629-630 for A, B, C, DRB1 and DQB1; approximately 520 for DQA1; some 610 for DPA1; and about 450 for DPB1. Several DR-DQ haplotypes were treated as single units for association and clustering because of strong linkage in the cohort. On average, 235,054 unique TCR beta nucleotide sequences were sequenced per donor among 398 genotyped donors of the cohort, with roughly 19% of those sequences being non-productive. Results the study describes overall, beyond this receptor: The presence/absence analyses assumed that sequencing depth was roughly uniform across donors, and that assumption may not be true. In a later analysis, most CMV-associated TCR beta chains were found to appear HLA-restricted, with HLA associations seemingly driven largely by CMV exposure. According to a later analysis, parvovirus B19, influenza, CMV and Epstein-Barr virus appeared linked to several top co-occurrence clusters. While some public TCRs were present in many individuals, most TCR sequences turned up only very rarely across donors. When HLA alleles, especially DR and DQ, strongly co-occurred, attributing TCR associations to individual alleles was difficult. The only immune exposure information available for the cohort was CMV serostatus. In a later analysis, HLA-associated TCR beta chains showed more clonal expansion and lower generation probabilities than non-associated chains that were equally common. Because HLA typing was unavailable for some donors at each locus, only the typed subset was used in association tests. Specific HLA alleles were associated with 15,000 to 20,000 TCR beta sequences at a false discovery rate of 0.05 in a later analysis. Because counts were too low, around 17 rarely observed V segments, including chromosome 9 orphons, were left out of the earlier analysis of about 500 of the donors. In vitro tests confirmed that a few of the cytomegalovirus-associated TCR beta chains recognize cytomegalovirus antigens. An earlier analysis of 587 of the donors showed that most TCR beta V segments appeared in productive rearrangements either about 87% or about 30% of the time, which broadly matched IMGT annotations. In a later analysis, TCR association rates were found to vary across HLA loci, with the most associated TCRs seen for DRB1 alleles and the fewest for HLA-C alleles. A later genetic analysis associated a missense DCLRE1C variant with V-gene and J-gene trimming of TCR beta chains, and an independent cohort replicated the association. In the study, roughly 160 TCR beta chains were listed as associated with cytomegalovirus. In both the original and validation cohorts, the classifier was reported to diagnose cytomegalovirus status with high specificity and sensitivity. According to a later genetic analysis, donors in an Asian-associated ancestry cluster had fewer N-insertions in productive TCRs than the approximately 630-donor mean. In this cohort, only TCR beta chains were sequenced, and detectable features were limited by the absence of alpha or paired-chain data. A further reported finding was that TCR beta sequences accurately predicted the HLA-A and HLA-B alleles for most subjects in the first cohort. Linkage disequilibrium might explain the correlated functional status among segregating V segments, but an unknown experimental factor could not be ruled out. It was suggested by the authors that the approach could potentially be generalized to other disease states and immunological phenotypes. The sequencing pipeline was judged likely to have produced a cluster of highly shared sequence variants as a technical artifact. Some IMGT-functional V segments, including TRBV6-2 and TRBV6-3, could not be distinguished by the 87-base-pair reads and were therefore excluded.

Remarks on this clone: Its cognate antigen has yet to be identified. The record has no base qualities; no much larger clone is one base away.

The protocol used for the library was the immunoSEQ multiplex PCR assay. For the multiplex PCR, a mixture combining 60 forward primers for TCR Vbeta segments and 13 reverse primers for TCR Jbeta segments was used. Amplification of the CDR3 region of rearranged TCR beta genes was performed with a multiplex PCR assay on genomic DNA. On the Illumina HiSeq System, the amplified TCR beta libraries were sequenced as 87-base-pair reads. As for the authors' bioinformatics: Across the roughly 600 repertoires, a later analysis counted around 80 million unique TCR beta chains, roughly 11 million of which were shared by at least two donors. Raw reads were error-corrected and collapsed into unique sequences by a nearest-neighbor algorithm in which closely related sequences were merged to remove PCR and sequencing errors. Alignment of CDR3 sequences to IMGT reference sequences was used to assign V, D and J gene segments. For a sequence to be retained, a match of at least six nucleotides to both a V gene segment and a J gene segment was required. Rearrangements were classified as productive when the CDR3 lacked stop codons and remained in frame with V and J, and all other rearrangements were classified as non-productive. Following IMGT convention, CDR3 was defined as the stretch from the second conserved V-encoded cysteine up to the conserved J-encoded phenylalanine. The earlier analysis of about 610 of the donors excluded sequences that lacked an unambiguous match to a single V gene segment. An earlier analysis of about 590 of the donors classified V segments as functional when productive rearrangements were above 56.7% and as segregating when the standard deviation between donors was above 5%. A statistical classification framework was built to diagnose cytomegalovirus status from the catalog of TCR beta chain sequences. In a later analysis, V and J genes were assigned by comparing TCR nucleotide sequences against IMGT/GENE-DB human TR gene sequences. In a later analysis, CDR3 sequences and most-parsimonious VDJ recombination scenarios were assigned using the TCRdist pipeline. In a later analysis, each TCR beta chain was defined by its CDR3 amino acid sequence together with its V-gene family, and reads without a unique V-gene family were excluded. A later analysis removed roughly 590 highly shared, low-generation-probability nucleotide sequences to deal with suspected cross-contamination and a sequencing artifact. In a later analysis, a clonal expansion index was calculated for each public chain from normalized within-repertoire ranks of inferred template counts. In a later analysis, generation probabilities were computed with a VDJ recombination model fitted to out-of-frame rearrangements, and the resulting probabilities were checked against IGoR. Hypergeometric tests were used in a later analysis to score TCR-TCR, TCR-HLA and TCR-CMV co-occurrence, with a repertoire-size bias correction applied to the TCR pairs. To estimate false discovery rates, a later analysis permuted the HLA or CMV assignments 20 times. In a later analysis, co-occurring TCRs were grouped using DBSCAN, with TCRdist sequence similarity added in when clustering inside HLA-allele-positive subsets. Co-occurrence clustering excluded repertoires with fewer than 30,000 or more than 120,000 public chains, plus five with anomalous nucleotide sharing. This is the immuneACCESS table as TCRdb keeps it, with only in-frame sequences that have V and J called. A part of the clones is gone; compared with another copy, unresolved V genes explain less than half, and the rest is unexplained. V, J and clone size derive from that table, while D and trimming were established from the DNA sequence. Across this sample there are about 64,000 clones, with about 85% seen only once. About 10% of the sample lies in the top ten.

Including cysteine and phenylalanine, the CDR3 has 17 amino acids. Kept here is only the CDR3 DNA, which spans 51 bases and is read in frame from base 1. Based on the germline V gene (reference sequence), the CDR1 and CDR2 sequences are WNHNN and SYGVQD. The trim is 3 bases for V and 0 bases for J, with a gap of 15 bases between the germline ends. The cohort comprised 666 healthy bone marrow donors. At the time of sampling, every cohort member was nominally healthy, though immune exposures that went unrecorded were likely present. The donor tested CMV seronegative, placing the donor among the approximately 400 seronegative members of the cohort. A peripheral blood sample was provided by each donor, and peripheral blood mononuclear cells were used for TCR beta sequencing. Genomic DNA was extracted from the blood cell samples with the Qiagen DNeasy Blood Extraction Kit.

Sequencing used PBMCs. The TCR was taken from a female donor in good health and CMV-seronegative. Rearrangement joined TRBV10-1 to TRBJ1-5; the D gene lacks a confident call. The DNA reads TGCGCCAGCAGTGAAGCGGTGGCCATATATAGCAATCAGCCCCAGCATTTT. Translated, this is CASSEAVAIYSNQPQHF.